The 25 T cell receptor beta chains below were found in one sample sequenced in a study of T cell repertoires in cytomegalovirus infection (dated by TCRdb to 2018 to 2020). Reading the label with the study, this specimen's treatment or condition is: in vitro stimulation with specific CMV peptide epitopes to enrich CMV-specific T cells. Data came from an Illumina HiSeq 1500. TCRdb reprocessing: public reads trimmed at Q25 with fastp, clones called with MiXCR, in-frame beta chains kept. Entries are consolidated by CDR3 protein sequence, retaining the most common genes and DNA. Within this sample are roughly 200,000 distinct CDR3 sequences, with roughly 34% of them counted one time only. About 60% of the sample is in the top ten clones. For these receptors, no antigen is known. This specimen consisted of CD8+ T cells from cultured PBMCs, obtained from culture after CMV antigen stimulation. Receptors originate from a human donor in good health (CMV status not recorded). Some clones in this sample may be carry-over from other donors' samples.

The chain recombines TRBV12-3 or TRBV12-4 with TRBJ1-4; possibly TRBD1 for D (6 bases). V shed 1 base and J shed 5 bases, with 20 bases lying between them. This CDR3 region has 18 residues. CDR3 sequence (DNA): TGTGCCAGCAGTTTAGAAAGGTTGGGGGGCTTCCCGAATGAAAAACTGTTTTTT. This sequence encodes CASSLERLGGFPNEKLFF.

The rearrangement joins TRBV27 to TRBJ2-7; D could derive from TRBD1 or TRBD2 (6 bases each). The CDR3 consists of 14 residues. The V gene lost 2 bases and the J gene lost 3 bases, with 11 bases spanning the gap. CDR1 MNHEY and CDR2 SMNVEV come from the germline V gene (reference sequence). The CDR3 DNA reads TGTGCCAGCAGTTTAGGGGGGCCGCGCTACGAGCAGTACTTC. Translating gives CASSLGGPRYEQYF.

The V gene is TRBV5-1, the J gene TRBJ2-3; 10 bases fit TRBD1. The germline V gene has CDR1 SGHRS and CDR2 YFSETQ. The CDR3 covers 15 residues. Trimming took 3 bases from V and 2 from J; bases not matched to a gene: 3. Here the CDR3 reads CASSWTGGYTDTQYF. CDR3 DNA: TGCGCCAGCAGCTGGACAGGGGGTTACACAGATACGCAGTATTTT.

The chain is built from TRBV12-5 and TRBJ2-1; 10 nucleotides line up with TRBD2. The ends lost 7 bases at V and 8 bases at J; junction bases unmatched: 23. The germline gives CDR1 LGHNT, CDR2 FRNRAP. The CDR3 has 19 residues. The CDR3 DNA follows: TGTGCTAGTGTCCTAACCCGTCCGGGACTAGCGCGAGAATCGGATGAGCAGTTCTTC. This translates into CASVLTRPGLARESDEQFF. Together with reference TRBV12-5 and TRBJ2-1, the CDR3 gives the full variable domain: DARVTQTPRHKVTEMGQEVTMRCQPILGHNTVFWYRQTMMQGLELLAYFRNRAPLDDSGMPKDRFSAEMPDATLATLKIQPSEPRDSAVYFCASVLTRPGLARESDEQFFGPGTRLTVL.

CDR3 DNA sequence: TGTGCCAGTAGTATACCGGATAGGGGGCTTTACAATGAGCAGTTCTTC. Translating gives CASSIPDRGLYNEQFF. The chain is built from TRBV19 and TRBJ2-1, with 7 bases aligning to TRBD1. Looked up from germline, CDR1 is LNHDA and CDR2 is SQIVND (reference sequence). Unmatched junction bases numbered 8, after V lost 2 bases and J lost 4 bases. The CDR3 spans 16 residues.

CDR3 amino acids: CASSPLQREGLEQFF. CDR3 nucleotides: TGTGCCAGCAGTCCCCTCCAGCGGGAGGGCCTTGAGCAGTTCTTC. J is TRBJ2-1 and V is TRBV28; 10 bases match TRBD2. The CDR3 runs to 15 residues. Germline V gives CDR1 MDHEN, CDR2 SYDVKM. V shed 5 bases, J shed 9 bases, and the junction held 10 bases outside the gene matches.

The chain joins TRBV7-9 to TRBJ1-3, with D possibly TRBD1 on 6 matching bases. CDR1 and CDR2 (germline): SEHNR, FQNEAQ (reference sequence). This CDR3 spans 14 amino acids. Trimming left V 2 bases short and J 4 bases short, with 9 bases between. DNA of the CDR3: TGTGCCAGCAGCTTAATGGACAGAGGAAACACCATATATTTT. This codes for CASSLMDRGNTIYF.

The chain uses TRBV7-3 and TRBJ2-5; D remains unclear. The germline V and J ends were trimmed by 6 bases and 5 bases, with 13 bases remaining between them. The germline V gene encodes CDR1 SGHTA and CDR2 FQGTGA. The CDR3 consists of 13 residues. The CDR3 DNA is TGTGCCAGCAGTTCTCTTTCTGGGGAGACCCAGTACTTC. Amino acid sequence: CASSSLSGETQYF.

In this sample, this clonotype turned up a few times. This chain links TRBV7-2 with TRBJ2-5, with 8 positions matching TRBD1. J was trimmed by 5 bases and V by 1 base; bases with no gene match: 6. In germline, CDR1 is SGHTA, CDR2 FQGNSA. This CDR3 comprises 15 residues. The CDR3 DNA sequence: TGTGCCAGCAGCTTAGGGACAGGGCTGGGGGAGACCCAGTACTTC. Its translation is CASSLGTGLGETQYF.

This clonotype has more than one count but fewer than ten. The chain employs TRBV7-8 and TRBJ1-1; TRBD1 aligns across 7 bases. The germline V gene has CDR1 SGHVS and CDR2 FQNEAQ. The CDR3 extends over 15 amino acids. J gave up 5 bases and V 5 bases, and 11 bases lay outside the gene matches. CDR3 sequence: CASSPRGQVGTEAFF. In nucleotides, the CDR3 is TGTGCCAGCAGCCCAAGAGGACAGGTCGGAACTGAAGCTTTCTTT. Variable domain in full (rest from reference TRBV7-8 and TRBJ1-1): GAGVSQSPRYKVAKRGQDVALRCDPISGHVSLFWYQQALGQGPEFLTYFQNEAQLDKSGLPSDRFFAERPEGSVSTLKIQRTQQEDSAVYLCASSPRGQVGTEAFFGQGTRLTVV.

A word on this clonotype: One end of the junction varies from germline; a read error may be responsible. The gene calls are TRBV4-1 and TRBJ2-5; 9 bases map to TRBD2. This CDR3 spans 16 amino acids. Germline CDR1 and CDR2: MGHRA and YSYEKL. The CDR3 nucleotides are TGTGCCAGCAGCCAAGGGGAGACTAGCGGACAAGAGACCCAGTACTTC. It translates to CASSQGETSGQETQYF.

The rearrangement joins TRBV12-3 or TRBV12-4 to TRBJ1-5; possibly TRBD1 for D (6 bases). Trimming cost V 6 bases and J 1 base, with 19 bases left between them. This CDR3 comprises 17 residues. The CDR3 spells CASSQSGRQASNQPQHF. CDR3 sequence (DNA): TGTGCCAGCAGCCAGTCAGGGCGACAGGCGAGCAATCAGCCCCAGCATTTT.

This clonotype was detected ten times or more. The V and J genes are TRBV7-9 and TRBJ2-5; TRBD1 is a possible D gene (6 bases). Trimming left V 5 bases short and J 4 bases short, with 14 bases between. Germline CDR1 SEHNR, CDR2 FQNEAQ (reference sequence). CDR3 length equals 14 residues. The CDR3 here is CASSKDSLIETQYF. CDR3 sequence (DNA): TGTGCCAGCAGCAAGGACAGCCTAATAGAGACCCAGTACTTC.

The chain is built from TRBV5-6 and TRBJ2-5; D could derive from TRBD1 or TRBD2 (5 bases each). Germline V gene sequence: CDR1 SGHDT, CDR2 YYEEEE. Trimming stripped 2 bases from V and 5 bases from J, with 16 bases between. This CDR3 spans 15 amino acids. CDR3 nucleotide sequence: TGTGCCAGCAGCTTTCTTGGGGACGCTAGGGAGACCCAGTACTTC. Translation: CASSFLGDARETQYF.

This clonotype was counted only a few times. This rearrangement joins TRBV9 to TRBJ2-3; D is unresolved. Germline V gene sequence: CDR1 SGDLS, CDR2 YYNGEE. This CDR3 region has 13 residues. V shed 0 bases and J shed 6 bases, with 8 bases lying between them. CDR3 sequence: CASSVERHDTQYF. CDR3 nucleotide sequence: TGTGCCAGCAGCGTAGAGAGGCACGATACGCAGTATTTT. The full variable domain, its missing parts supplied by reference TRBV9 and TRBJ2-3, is DSGVTQTPKHLITATGQRVTLRCSPRSGDLSVYWYQQSLDQGLQFLIQYYNGEERAKGNILERFSAQQFPDLHSELNLSSLELGDSALYFCASSVERHDTQYFGPGTRLTVL.

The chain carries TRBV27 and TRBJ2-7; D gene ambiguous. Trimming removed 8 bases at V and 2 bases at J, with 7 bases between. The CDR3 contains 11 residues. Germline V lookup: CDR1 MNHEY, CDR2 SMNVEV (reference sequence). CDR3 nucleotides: TGTGCCAGCGGCCAGACCTACGAGCAGTACTTC. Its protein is CASGQTYEQYF.

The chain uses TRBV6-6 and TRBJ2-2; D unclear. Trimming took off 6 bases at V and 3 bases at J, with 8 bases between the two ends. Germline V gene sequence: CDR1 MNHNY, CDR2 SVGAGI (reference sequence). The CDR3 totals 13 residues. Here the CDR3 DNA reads TGTGCCAGCAGGGGCACCTACACCGGGGAGCTGTTTTTT. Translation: CASRGTYTGELFF.

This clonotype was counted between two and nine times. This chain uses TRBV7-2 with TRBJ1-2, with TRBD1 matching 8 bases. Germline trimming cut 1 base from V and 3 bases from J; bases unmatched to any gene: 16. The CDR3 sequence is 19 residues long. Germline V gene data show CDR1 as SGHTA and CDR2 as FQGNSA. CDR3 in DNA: TGTGCCAGCAGCTTAGGGGCCGACAGGGGAAGATTTGGGGACTATGGCTACACCTTC. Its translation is CASSLGADRGRFGDYGYTF.

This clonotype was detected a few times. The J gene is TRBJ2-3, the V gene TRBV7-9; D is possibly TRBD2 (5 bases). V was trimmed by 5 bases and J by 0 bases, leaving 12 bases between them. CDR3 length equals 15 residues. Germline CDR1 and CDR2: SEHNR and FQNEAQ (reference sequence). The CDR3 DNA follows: TGTGCCAGCAGCGTGTTGGAGGTTAGCACAGATACGCAGTATTTT. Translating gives CASSVLEVSTDTQYF.

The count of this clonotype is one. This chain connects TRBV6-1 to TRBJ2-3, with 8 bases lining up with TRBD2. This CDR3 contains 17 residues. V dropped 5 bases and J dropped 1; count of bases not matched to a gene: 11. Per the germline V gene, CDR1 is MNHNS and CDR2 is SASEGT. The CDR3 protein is CASSNFGAGVGTDTQYF. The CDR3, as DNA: TGTGCCAGCAGTAATTTCGGAGCGGGAGTCGGCACAGATACGCAGTATTTT.

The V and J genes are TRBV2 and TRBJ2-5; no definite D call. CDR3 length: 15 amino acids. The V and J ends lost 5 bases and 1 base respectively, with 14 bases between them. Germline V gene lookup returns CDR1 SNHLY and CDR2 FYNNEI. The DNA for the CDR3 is TGTGCCAGCAGTCCCTTCACGGCGTTCCAAGAGACCCAGTACTTC. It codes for CASSPFTAFQETQYF.

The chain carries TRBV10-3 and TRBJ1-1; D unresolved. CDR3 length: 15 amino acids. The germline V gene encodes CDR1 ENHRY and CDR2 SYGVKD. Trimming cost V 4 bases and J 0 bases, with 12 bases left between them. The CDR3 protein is CAISVREGLNTEAFF. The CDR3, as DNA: TGTGCCATCAGTGTGAGGGAAGGGTTGAACACTGAAGCTTTCTTT.

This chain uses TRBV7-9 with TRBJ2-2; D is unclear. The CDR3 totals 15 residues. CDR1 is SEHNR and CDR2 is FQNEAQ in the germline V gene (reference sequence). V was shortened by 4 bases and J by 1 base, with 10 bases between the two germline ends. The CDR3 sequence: CASSWLVGNTGELFF. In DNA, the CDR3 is TGTGCCAGCAGCTGGCTGGTGGGGAACACCGGGGAGCTGTTTTTT.

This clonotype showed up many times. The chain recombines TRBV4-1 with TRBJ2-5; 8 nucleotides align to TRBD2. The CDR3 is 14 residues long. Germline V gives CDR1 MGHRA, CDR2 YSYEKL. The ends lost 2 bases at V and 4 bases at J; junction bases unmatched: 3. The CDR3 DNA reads TGCGCCAGCAGCCAACTTGGACTAGCAGAGACCCAGTACTTC. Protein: CASSQLGLAETQYF.

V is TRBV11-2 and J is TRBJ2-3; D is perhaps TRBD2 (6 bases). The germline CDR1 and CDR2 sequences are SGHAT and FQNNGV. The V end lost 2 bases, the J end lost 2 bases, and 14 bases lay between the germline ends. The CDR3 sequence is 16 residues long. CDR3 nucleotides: TGTGCCAGCAGCTTAATTTCCGGGACTTACACAGATACGCAGTATTTT. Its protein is CASSLISGTYTDTQYF.